These 15 T cell receptor beta chains share one sample of origin, sequenced in a study of T cell responses to AZD1222 COVID-19 vaccine. Libraries were prepared by immunoSEQ multiplex PCR; TCRdb keeps only in-frame clonotypes and omits some of them. The repertoire includes more than 80,000 clones, 75% to 90% of them detected once, and under 3% sits in the top ten. This material consisted of peripheral blood, taken 28 days after the second AZD1222 dose. The receptors were gathered from an adult who received the AZD1222 COVID-19 vaccine.

The J gene is TRBJ2-7, the V gene TRBV7-9; D may be TRBD1 or TRBD2 (5 bases each). Germline lookup yields CDR1 SEHNR and CDR2 FQNEAQ (reference sequence). The germline V and J ends were trimmed by 5 bases and 1 base, with 9 bases remaining between them. The CDR3 consists of 13 residues. The CDR3 bases are TGTGCCAGCAGCCGGGACGCATCCTACGAGCAGTACTTC. This codes for CASSRDASYEQYF.

This sequence joins TRBV7-8 and TRBJ1-1; TRBD1 might be the D (6 bases). Trimming took off 3 bases at V and 0 bases at J, with 14 bases between the two ends. This CDR3 has 16 amino acids. Germline CDR1 reads SGHVS; CDR2 reads FQNEAQ. The DNA for the CDR3 is TGTGCCAGCAGCTTCGGATACAGGGCTATGAACACTGAAGCTTTCTTT. Encoded protein: CASSFGYRAMNTEAFF.

This clone was recorded once. The chain links TRBV5-1 to TRBJ2-1; TRBD2 agrees at 12 bases. V gave up 4 bases and J gave up 9 bases; unmatched junction bases: 5. In germline, CDR1 is SGHRS, CDR2 YFSETQ. The CDR3 contains 14 residues. For the CDR3, the DNA is TGCGCCAGCAGCCTCCCTAGCGGGAGGGGTGAGCAGTTCTTC. It specifies CASSLPSGRGEQFF. The full variable domain, completed using reference TRBV5-1 and TRBJ2-1, is KAGVTQTPRYLIKTRGQQVTLSCSPISGHRSVSWYQQTPGQGLQFLFEYFSETQRNKGNFPGRFSGRQFSNSRSEMNVSTLELGDSALYLCASSLPSGRGEQFFGPGTRLTVL.

The genes are TRBV5-1 and TRBJ1-5, with D unresolved. Between the trimmed V and J ends, which lost 0 bases and 2 bases, there was a span of 3 bases. Germline V gene lookup returns CDR1 SGHRS and CDR2 YFSETQ. The CDR3 runs to 13 residues. This CDR3 is CASSLVGNQPQHF. The CDR3 coding sequence is TGCGCCAGCAGCTTGGTTGGCAATCAGCCCCAGCATTTT.

This sequence joins TRBV3-1 (or the pseudogene TRBV3-2) and TRBJ2-1, with TRBD2 as a possible D gene (5 bases). The CDR3 spans 13 residues. The germline V gene has CDR1 LGHDT and CDR2 YNNKEL (reference sequence). V gave up 4 bases and J gave up 9 bases, with 13 bases separating them. The CDR3 loop reads CASSLRRAGEQFF. CDR3 DNA sequence: TGTGCCAGCAGCCTAAGACGGGCGGGTGAGCAGTTCTTC.

The chain employs TRBV7-9 and TRBJ2-7; D might be TRBD1 (6 bases). Germline-derived CDR1 and CDR2 are SEHNR and FQNEAQ (reference sequence). The V end lost 5 bases, the J end lost 3 bases, and 20 bases lay between the germline ends. There are 16 residues in the CDR3. This chain's CDR3 is CASSGEQGLGVYEQYF. The DNA of the CDR3 is TGTGCCAGCAGCGGCGAACAGGGTTTGGGAGTCTACGAGCAGTACTTC.

The chain couples TRBV27 to TRBJ2-7; D remains ambiguous. Germline V gene data show CDR1 as MNHEY and CDR2 as SMNVEV (reference sequence). V was shortened by 4 bases and J by 4 bases, with 17 bases between the two germline ends. This CDR3 comprises 15 residues. The chain's CDR3 is CASSSYQSTAYEQYF. CDR3 DNA sequence: TGTGCCAGCAGTTCATACCAATCCACCGCTTACGAGCAGTACTTC.

The rearrangement links TRBV9 to TRBJ2-3, with TRBD1 identical over 9 bases. CDR1 is SGDLS, CDR2 YYNGEE, per germline. With 0 bases clipped from V and 0 bases from J, the junction kept 2 bases outside the gene matches. This CDR3 has 16 residues. The CDR3 DNA sequence: TGTGCCAGCAGCGTAGGGACAGGGGCTAGCACAGATACGCAGTATTTT. It codes for CASSVGTGASTDTQYF.

This chain links TRBV5-6 with TRBJ2-6; D remains ambiguous. The V and J ends lost 6 bases and 0 bases respectively, with 7 bases between them. This CDR3 has 14 residues. Germline values: CDR1 SGHDT, CDR2 YYEEEE. The CDR3 spells CASTPSSGANVLTF. CDR3 DNA sequence: TGTGCCAGCACCCCATCCTCTGGGGCCAACGTCCTGACTTTC.

The chain carries TRBV24-1 and TRBJ2-3; 9 bases match TRBD2. With 7 bases clipped from V and 2 bases from J, the junction kept 15 bases outside the gene matches. CDR1 KGHDR and CDR2 SFDVKD come from the germline V gene. The CDR3 contains 18 residues. The CDR3 reads CATSREGRLAGFTDTQYF. The CDR3 nucleotides are TGTGCCACCAGCAGAGAAGGTCGCCTAGCGGGGTTCACAGATACGCAGTATTTT.

The V and J genes are TRBV19 and TRBJ2-6; 8 bases map to TRBD1. Germline values: CDR1 LNHDA, CDR2 SQIVND (reference sequence). CDR3 length equals 15 residues. V lost 7 bases and J lost 4; bases outside the gene matches: 6. CDR3 DNA sequence: TGTGCCAGTAACCCGGACAGGGCCGGGGCCAACGTCCTGACTTTC. Translated: CASNPDRAGANVLTF.

This rearrangement joins TRBV10-3 to TRBJ2-2; possible D gene TRBD1, 6 bases. This CDR3 has 15 residues. V lost 6 bases to trimming and J lost 3 bases, with 14 bases between them. Per germline, CDR1 ENHRY and CDR2 SYGVKD. The DNA of the CDR3 is TGTGCCATCAGCGACGACGGACAGTACACCGGGGAGCTGTTTTTT. It encodes CAISDDGQYTGELFF.

The chain combines TRBV27 with TRBJ1-5; TRBD1 matches at 7 bases. Losses at the gene ends were 6 bases for V and 1 base for J; bases not matched to a gene: 6. From germline, CDR1 is MNHEY and CDR2 SMNVEV (reference sequence). The CDR3 covers 15 residues. CDR3 in amino acids: CASSPDRASNQPQHF. The CDR3 nucleotides are TGTGCCAGCAGCCCCGACAGGGCAAGCAATCAGCCCCAGCATTTT.

J is TRBJ2-3 and V is TRBV11-1, with D possibly TRBD2 on 5 matching bases. The CDR3 is made up of 16 amino acids. The V end was cut by 1 base, the J end by 1 base, with 12 bases between. The germline V gene has CDR1 SGHAT and CDR2 FQDESV (reference sequence). Written as DNA, the CDR3 is TGTGCCAGCAGCTTAGGGAAATGGGGAGGCACAGATACGCAGTATTTT. Protein product: CASSLGKWGGTDTQYF.

The chain joins TRBV15 to TRBJ1-4, with D unclear. The CDR3 is made up of 13 amino acids. Germline CDR1 is LNHNV and CDR2 is YYDKDF (reference sequence). V lost 3 bases, J lost 10 bases, and 12 bases lay in between. CDR3 sequence reads: CATSSRNDGKLFF. The DNA of the CDR3 is TGTGCCACCAGCAGTAGAAACGACGGAAAACTGTTTTTT. The variable domain in full, with the rest retrieved from reference TRBV15 and TRBJ1-4, is DAMVIQNPRYQVTQFGKPVTLSCSQTLNHNVMYWYQQKSSQAPKLLFHYYDKDFNNEADTPDNFQSRRPNTSFCFLDIRSPGLGDTAMYLCATSSRNDGKLFFGSGTQLSVL.